Below, 13 T cell receptor beta chains from the same sample are listed, as sequenced in a study of T cells in Graves' hyperthyroidism and ophthalmopathy. Amplified TCR beta CDR3 regions derived from RNA transcripts. First-round RT-PCR of the TCR CDR3 relied on the HTBI primer set. TCRdb called the multiplex PCR reads again in MiXCR, with one record for every CDR3 protein. The sample records 450,000 to 550,000 distinct CDR3 sequences, 24% being singletons. The sequencing sample was made of blood. The receptors here all came from a woman between 25 and 40 years old with Graves' ophthalmopathy.

J is TRBJ2-7 and V is TRBV28, with 10 positions matching TRBD2. CDR1 and CDR2 from the germline V gene are MDHEN and SYDVKM. The CDR3 is 15 amino acids. V lost 2 bases to trimming and J lost 7 bases; unmatched junction nucleotides: 8. CDR3 sequence: CASSLGLAAKEEQYF. As DNA, the CDR3 is TGTGCCAGCAGTTTAGGACTAGCGGCCAAAGAAGAGCAGTACTTC.

This clonotype was seen many times. The chain carries TRBV6-2 or TRBV6-3 and TRBJ2-2; D ambiguous. Germline V CDR1 and CDR2: MNHEY, SVGEGT. The ends were cut back, 6 bases at V and 5 bases at J, with 4 bases in the middle. The CDR3 totals 11 residues. CDR3 region: CASRRTGELFF. CDR3 nucleotide sequence: TGTGCCAGCAGGCGAACCGGGGAGCTGTTTTTT.

The J gene is TRBJ2-7, the V gene TRBV20-1, with TRBD1 matching 8 bases. Germline assignment: CDR1 DFQATT and CDR2 SNEGSKA (reference sequence). This CDR3 has 13 residues. V lost 6 bases, J lost 1 base, and 5 bases stayed unmatched. The CDR3 protein is CSALDRVSYEQYF. CDR3 coding DNA: TGCAGTGCCCTGGACAGGGTGTCCTACGAGCAGTACTTC.

The chain uses TRBV7-2 and TRBJ2-5; maybe TRBD1 (6 bases). Deletions cut 6 bases from V and 7 bases from J, with 15 bases between. CDR3 length: 13 residues. Germline values: CDR1 SGHTA, CDR2 FQGNSA. This chain's CDR3 is CASSLDPQGTQYF. The CDR3 DNA sequence: TGTGCCAGCAGTCTAGACCCACAGGGGACCCAGTACTTC.

This clonotype was counted ten times or more. The chain recombines TRBV6-2 or TRBV6-3 with TRBJ2-5; tentatively, D is TRBD2 (6 bases). Germline-derived CDR1 and CDR2 are MNHEY and SVGEGT. There are 17 residues in the CDR3. Trimming stripped 2 bases from V and 2 bases from J, with 18 bases between. The DNA of the CDR3 is TGTGCCAGCAGTTACCCCCTCCGTTCGCGGGAACAAGAGACCCAGTACTTC. Its protein product is CASSYPLRSREQETQYF.

The chain recombines TRBV5-1 with TRBJ2-7; 8 positions agree with TRBD1. After removal of 0 bases from V and 7 bases from J, the junction contained 9 bases not matched to a gene. Germline values: CDR1 SGHRS, CDR2 YFSETQ. The CDR3 is made up of 15 amino acids. The CDR3 coding sequence is TGCGCCAGCAGCTTGGCCTCGGGACAGGTTAAAGAGCAGTACTTC. Its translation: CASSLASGQVKEQYF. The whole variable domain, filled in from reference TRBV5-1 and TRBJ2-7, reads KAGVTQTPRYLIKTRGQQVTLSCSPISGHRSVSWYQQTPGQGLQFLFEYFSETQRNKGNFPGRFSGRQFSNSRSEMNVSTLELGDSALYLCASSLASGQVKEQYFGPGTRLTVT.

This clonotype has ten or more counts. The chain joins TRBV15 to TRBJ2-7; D uncertain. V lost 0 bases and J 2 bases, leaving 8 bases between the germline ends. Germline V gene lookup returns CDR1 LNHNV and CDR2 YYDKDF (reference sequence). The CDR3 spans 14 residues. This chain's CDR3 is CATSRETFTYEQYF. The CDR3 DNA sequence: TGTGCCACCAGCAGAGAGACGTTTACCTACGAGCAGTACTTC.

This clonotype was seen repeatedly, ten times or more. The chain's CDR3 is CASSSVQLEDRKETQYF. DNA of the CDR3: TGTGCCAGCAGCTCGGTGCAGTTAGAGGACAGGAAAGAGACCCAGTACTTC. The chain carries TRBV5-6 and TRBJ2-5; 7 nucleotides line up with TRBD1. V trimming: 3 bases; J trimming: 3 bases; junction bases outside the gene matches: 14. Germline CDR1 reads SGHDT; CDR2 reads YYEEEE. This CDR3 region has 17 residues.

This clonotype was picked up many times. The chain has TRBV5-1 and TRBJ2-2, with D possibly being TRBD2 (5 bases). Between the trimmed V and J ends, which lost 0 bases and 7 bases, there was a span of 13 bases. The germline V gene encodes CDR1 SGHRS and CDR2 YFSETQ. The CDR3 is 15 residues long. The CDR3 sequence is CASSLVGQRSGELFF. CDR3 DNA sequence: TGCGCCAGCAGCTTGGTTGGGCAGCGGAGCGGGGAGCTGTTTTTT.

This clonotype has a handful of counts. The V call is TRBV18, the J call TRBJ2-7, with TRBD1 identical over 8 bases. V dropped 3 bases and J dropped 4; count of bases not matched to a gene: 8. CDR3 length: 15 residues. The germline V gene encodes CDR1 KGHSH and CDR2 LQKENI. CDR3 in amino acids: CASSPTGTGLYEQYF. As DNA, the CDR3 is TGTGCCAGCTCACCTACCGGGACAGGACTTTACGAGCAGTACTTC. The full variable domain, in which reference TRBV18 and TRBJ2-7 provide the parts outside the CDR3, is NAGVMQNPRHLVRRRGQEARLRCSPMKGHSHVYWYRQLPEEGLKFMVYLQKENIIDESGMPKERFSAEFPKEGPSILRIQQVVRGDSAAYFCASSPTGTGLYEQYFGPGTRLTVT.

This clonotype occurred many times. The chain links TRBV28 to TRBJ2-7; 9 bases align to TRBD2. The CDR3 length is 14 residues. V was clipped by 0 bases and J by 5 bases; unmatched bases: 2. CDR1 MDHEN and CDR2 SYDVKM come from the germline V gene. The DNA of the CDR3 is TGTGCCAGCAGTTTATGGCGGGGGGGCAACGAGCAGTACTTC. Translated: CASSLWRGGNEQYF. Using reference TRBV28 and TRBJ2-7 for the parts outside the CDR3, the full variable domain is DVKVTQSSRYLVKRTGEKVFLECVQDMDHENMFWYRQDPGLGLRLIYFSYDVKMKEKGDIPEGYSVSREKKERFSLILESASTNQTSMYLCASSLWRGGNEQYFGPGTRLTVT.

The V call is TRBV6-1, the J call TRBJ2-6; D may be TRBD1 (5 bases). This CDR3 has 15 residues. Germline CDR1 is MNHNS and CDR2 is SASEGT. V dropped 4 bases and J dropped 4 bases, with 11 bases sitting between them. CDR3 amino acids: CASSAGAGGANVLTF. The CDR3 bases are TGTGCCAGCAGTGCTGGGGCTGGAGGGGCCAACGTCCTGACTTTC.

This clonotype came up many times. The chain combines TRBV24-1 with TRBJ2-3, with no clear D. Germline lookup yields CDR1 KGHDR and CDR2 SFDVKD. Trimming took off 4 bases at V and 3 bases at J, with 4 bases between the two ends. The CDR3 runs 12 residues. The CDR3 reads CATSDPTDTQYF. The CDR3 nucleotides read TGTGCCACCAGTGACCCTACAGATACGCAGTATTTT.